The TCR beta chain described here comes from a study of radiation and T cells in renal cell carcinoma. CDR3 length: 17 residues. Germline V gives CDR1 SQVTM, CDR2 ANQGSEA. Trimming removed 3 bases from V and 7 bases from J; junction bases left unmatched: 17. Using immunoSEQ multiplex PCR, the repertoire was profiled, and TCRdb retains in-frame clones only, with some absent. The sample records some 100,000 clones, 82% being singletons. The time point is: baseline pretreatment blood. Treatment of the sample: 15 Gy SBRT to primary tumor, nephrectomy 4 weeks later. This TCR was sampled from a man in his fifties or sixties with renal cell carcinoma. The V and J genes are TRBV29-1 and TRBJ2-1, with TRBD2 identical over 8 bases. Sequences were derived from blood, sampled from a patient whose treatment included radiotherapy and nephrectomy. The CDR3 DNA follows: TGCAGCGTTGATTTTGGGACTCGAGCGGGAGTGAGTAATGAGCAGTTCTTC. Translation: CSVDFGTRAGVSNEQFF.